The text below deals with one T cell receptor beta chain. The data stem from a study of OX40 agonist ivuxolimab in advanced cancers. Study at large: Every 2 weeks, ivuxolimab was infused into the patients intravenously at between 0.01 and 10 mg/kg.

Produced via immunoSEQ multiplex PCR; TCRdb's table is partial and in-frame only. This table has nearly 20,000 clones, approximately 83% appearing once. With autoimmune disease history or systemic immunosuppression, patients were excluded. This CDR3 has 16 residues. Germline CDR1 and CDR2: SGHAT and FQNNGV. Trimming shortened V by 2 bases and J by 4 bases, and 16 bases separated the two germline ends. This TCR derives from an adult with an advanced solid tumor such as melanoma, head and neck, liver or kidney cancer. The chain joins TRBV11-2 to TRBJ2-3, with no clear D. This sample comprised CD4+ or CD8+ T cells sorted from blood, obtained in a trial of the OX40 agonist ivuxolimab. CDR3 bases: TGTGCCAGCAGCTTAACATATATAGGCTCGGCAGATACGCAGTATTTT. Amino acid sequence: CASSLTYIGSADTQYF.